This T cell receptor beta chain was profiled in a study of blood T cells in healthy people across ages. Primers used in a second PCR of about 6 to 12 cycles were a sample-barcoded 5' primer and a J-beta primer mix. All cDNA molecules were each tagged by a template-switch adaptor with 12 random nucleotides. TCRdb recomputed calls from the 5' RACE reads with MiXCR, one row per CDR3 protein. This table holds 1.5 million to 2 million distinct CDR3 sequences, 25% to 30% found once. This CDR3 contains 14 residues. Germline-derived CDR1 and CDR2 are SGHDN and FVKESK. V was clipped by 2 bases and J by 11 bases, with 18 bases between them. Concerning this clonotype: The antigen is unknown.

Broader study findings: Versus aged donors, long-lived donors had higher diversity and more naive CD4+ cells. A strong correlation was found between TCR beta diversity and the percentage of naive T cells.

The specimen was blood. The chain uses TRBV14 and TRBJ2-5, with unresolved D. The source of this sequence is a woman in her thirties in good health. The CDR3 sequence is CASSQSPPTGEQYF. The CDR3 nucleotides are TGTGCCAGCAGCCAAAGTCCGCCGACCGGAGAACAGTACTTC.